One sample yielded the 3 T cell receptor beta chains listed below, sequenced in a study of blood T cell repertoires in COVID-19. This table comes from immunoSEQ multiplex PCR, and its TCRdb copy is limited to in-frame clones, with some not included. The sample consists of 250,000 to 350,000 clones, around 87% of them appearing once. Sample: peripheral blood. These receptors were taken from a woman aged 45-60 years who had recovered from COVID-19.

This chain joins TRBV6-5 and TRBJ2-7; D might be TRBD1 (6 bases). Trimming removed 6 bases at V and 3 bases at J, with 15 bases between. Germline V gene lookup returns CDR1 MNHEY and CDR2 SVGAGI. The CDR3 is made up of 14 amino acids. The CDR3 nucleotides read TGTGCCAGCAGCTCTCAGGGGTATAGCTACGAGCAGTACTTC. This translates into CASSSQGYSYEQYF.

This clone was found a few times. The DNA of the CDR3 is TGTGCCAGCAGCCAAGAGCAGGGGGTGCGGGGCTACACCTTC. Protein: CASSQEQGVRGYTF. The chain has TRBV3-1 (or the pseudogene TRBV3-2) and TRBJ1-2; 7 nucleotides line up with TRBD1. The germline CDR1 and CDR2 sequences are LGHDT and YNNKEL (reference sequence). The CDR3 spans 14 residues. The J segment lost 8 bases and the V segment lost 0 bases, leaving 6 bases of the junction unmatched.

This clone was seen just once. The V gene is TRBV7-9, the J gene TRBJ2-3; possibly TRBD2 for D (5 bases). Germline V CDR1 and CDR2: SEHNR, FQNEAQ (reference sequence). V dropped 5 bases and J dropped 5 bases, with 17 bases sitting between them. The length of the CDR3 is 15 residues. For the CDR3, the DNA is TGTGCCAGCAGCCCCCATGAGGGAAGAGGAGATACGCAGTATTTT. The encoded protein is CASSPHEGRGDTQYF.